Each of the 23 T cell receptor beta chains below was sequenced from the same sample in a study of cytomegalovirus exposure and HLA in healthy donors. The assay was immunoSEQ multiplex PCR, and TCRdb's table has in-frame clones only and misses some. The sample carries about 95,000 clones, 85% recorded once. The sample comprised PBMCs. Source of these receptors: a man younger than 35 in good health and CMV-seropositive.

The rearrangement uses TRBV12-5 and TRBJ2-2, with TRBD1 as a possible D gene (6 bases). CDR1 is LGHNT and CDR2 is FRNRAP in the germline V gene. Trimming left V 0 bases short and J 0 bases short, with 11 bases between. There are 17 residues in the CDR3. The CDR3 sequence: CASGLVWGQANTGELFF. CDR3 coding DNA: TGTGCTAGTGGTTTGGTATGGGGGCAGGCGAACACCGGGGAGCTGTTTTTT.

This clone was seen a few times. CDR3 loop: CASSVGDINQETQYF. Here the CDR3 DNA reads TGTGCCAGCAGCGTAGGAGACATTAACCAAGAGACCCAGTACTTC. V usage is TRBV9 and J usage is TRBJ2-5; D is undetermined. The CDR3 runs 15 residues. V lost 0 bases, J lost 0 bases, and 9 bases lay in between. Per the germline V gene, CDR1 is SGDLS and CDR2 is YYNGEE.

This clone has only a few counts. The V gene is TRBV28, the J gene TRBJ1-2, with 8 bases that match TRBD1. Per the germline V gene, CDR1 is MDHEN and CDR2 is SYDVKM. The J segment lost 8 bases and the V segment lost 7 bases, leaving 9 bases of the junction unmatched. The CDR3 length is 13 residues. The CDR3, as DNA: TGTGCCAGCACCCGGACAGGGATCGAGGGCTACACCTTC. It specifies CASTRTGIEGYTF.

As regards this clone: Germline is not matched at one junction end, which may reflect a read error. The V gene is TRBV28, the J gene TRBJ1-3, with D perhaps matching TRBD1 (5 bases). CDR1 and CDR2 from the germline V gene are MDHEN and SYDVKM. The length of the CDR3 is 14 residues. The CDR3 loop reads CASSYAQGGYTIYF. The CDR3 bases are TGTGCCAGCAGTTATGCCCAGGGTGGATACACCATATATTTT.

This chain connects TRBV7-6 to TRBJ1-5; no clear D gene. The ends were cut back, 4 bases at V and 4 bases at J, with 11 bases in the middle. This CDR3 is built from 14 residues. Germline V gene lookup returns CDR1 SGHVS and CDR2 FNYEAQ. The CDR3 bases are TGTGCCAGCAGCTCAGGACCGGGGAATCAGCCCCAGCATTTT. It translates to CASSSGPGNQPQHF. The variable domain in full, completed from reference TRBV7-6 and TRBJ1-5, reads GAGVSQSPRYKVTKRGQDVALRCDPISGHVSLYWYRQALGQGPEFLTYFNYEAQQDKSGLPNDRFSAERPEGSISTLTIQRTEQRDSAMYRCASSSGPGNQPQHFGDGTRLSIL.

The chain has TRBV29-1 and TRBJ2-5; 7 nucleotides line up with TRBD1. The length of the CDR3 is 18 residues. V lost 1 base, J lost 5 bases, and 19 bases stayed unmatched. Germline V lookup: CDR1 SQVTM, CDR2 ANQGSEA. CDR3 DNA: TGCAGCGTTGAAGTCCGGGCCAGGCAGGGGGACCGTATGGAGACCCAGTACTTC. Translating it yields CSVEVRARQGDRMETQYF.

The rearrangement joins TRBV9 to TRBJ2-7; D is possibly TRBD1 (6 bases). V lost 2 bases and J 3 bases, leaving 18 bases between the germline ends. The germline V gene has CDR1 SGDLS and CDR2 YYNGEE. The CDR3 extends over 16 amino acids. The CDR3 region has the DNA TGTGCCAGCAGCGTCAACAGGGAAGCGACTCACTACGAGCAGTACTTC. It codes for CASSVNREATHYEQYF. The complete variable domain, with remaining parts taken from reference TRBV9 and TRBJ2-7, reads DSGVTQTPKHLITATGQRVTLRCSPRSGDLSVYWYQQSLDQGLQFLIQYYNGEERAKGNILERFSAQQFPDLHSELNLSSLELGDSALYFCASSVNREATHYEQYFGPGTRLTVT.

This rearrangement joins TRBV7-8 to TRBJ2-5, with 12 bases matching TRBD2. Germline V gives CDR1 SGHVS, CDR2 FQNEAQ. V was clipped by 8 bases and J by 1 base; unmatched bases: 8. There are 16 residues in the CDR3. DNA of the CDR3: TGTGCCAGCTCACGACTAGCGGGAGATATCCAAGAGACCCAGTACTTC. It translates to CASSRLAGDIQETQYF. The full variable domain, completed using reference TRBV7-8 and TRBJ2-5, is GAGVSQSPRYKVAKRGQDVALRCDPISGHVSLFWYQQALGQGPEFLTYFQNEAQLDKSGLPSDRFFAERPEGSVSTLKIQRTQQEDSAVYLCASSRLAGDIQETQYFGPGTRLLVL.

The chain recombines TRBV11-2 with TRBJ1-1; 10 bases agree with TRBD1. The length of the CDR3 is 13 residues. Losses at the gene ends were 5 bases for V and 9 bases for J; bases not matched to a gene: 6. Per germline, CDR1 SGHAT and CDR2 FQNNGV. The CDR3 loop reads CASSPPGQGKAFF. DNA for the CDR3: TGTGCCAGCAGCCCCCCGGGACAGGGGAAAGCTTTCTTT.

J is TRBJ1-2 and V is TRBV5-1; D perhaps matches TRBD1 (6 bases). Trimming removed 4 bases from V and 5 bases from J, with 15 bases in between. CDR3 length equals 14 residues. Looked up from germline, CDR1 is SGHRS and CDR2 is YFSETQ. The CDR3 nucleotides read TGCGCCAGCAGCCCCGAGGGGACACCTTATGGCTACACCTTC. Translated, it gives CASSPEGTPYGYTF. Full variable domain (outside the CDR3, taken from reference TRBV5-1 and TRBJ1-2): KAGVTQTPRYLIKTRGQQVTLSCSPISGHRSVSWYQQTPGQGLQFLFEYFSETQRNKGNFPGRFSGRQFSNSRSEMNVSTLELGDSALYLCASSPEGTPYGYTFGSGTRLTVV.

V usage is TRBV27 and J usage is TRBJ2-1; 14 nucleotides line up with TRBD2. With V trimmed by 4 bases and J by 8 bases, 4 bases remained unmatched. Germline V lookup: CDR1 MNHEY, CDR2 SMNVEV (reference sequence). The CDR3 runs 15 residues. CDR3: CASSSRLAGGYEQFF. CDR3 in DNA: TGTGCCAGCAGTTCCCGACTAGCGGGAGGGTATGAGCAGTTCTTC.

V usage is TRBV7-2 and J usage is TRBJ1-1; D possibly corresponds to TRBD1 (6 bases). V lost 6 bases, J lost 9 bases, and 17 bases lay in between. The germline CDR1 and CDR2 sequences are SGHTA and FQGNSA. The CDR3 is 13 residues long. The CDR3 sequence is CASSKPGVEKAFF. In nucleotides, the CDR3 is TGTGCCAGCAGTAAACCAGGGGTCGAGAAAGCTTTCTTT.

V and J are TRBV9 and TRBJ2-3, with a tentative D call TRBD1 (6 bases). Germline V gives CDR1 SGDLS, CDR2 YYNGEE. With 3 bases removed from V and 6 bases from J, the gap between germline ends came to 8 bases. This CDR3 region has 12 residues. The CDR3 DNA is TGTGCCAGCAGCGGGGACAAGGATACGCAGTATTTT. The encoded protein is CASSGDKDTQYF.

CDR3 in amino acids: CASSFQGPSGTQYF. CDR3 sequence (DNA): TGTGCCAGCAGCTTCCAGGGGCCGTCGGGGACCCAGTACTTC. This chain uses TRBV7-3 with TRBJ2-5; maybe TRBD1 (6 bases). Looked up from germline, CDR1 is SGHTA and CDR2 is FQGTGA. The CDR3 loop spans 14 amino acids. V was cut by 3 bases and J by 7 bases, with 15 bases left in between.

The chain links TRBV2 to TRBJ2-3; 10 bases are a match to TRBD2. Germline values: CDR1 SNHLY, CDR2 FYNNEI. CDR3 length: 15 amino acids. Trimming took 6 bases from V and 0 from J; bases not matched to a gene: 3. DNA for the CDR3: TGTGCCAGCAGGGTGACTAGCGGGAGCACAGATACGCAGTATTTT. This encodes CASRVTSGSTDTQYF.

This chain joins TRBV18 and TRBJ1-1, with D unclear. Per the germline V gene, CDR1 is KGHSH and CDR2 is LQKENI. There are 12 residues in the CDR3. V lost 4 bases and J 7 bases, leaving 10 bases between the germline ends. CDR3 protein: CASSLSGSEAFF. The CDR3 DNA reads as TGTGCCAGCTCACTATCTGGTAGTGAAGCTTTCTTT.

This clone turned up a few times. The V and J genes are TRBV6-5 and TRBJ2-1, with a possible D match to TRBD1 (7 bases). V lost 1 base and J 9 bases, leaving 10 bases between the germline ends. The CDR3 loop spans 13 amino acids. Per the germline V gene, CDR1 is MNHEY and CDR2 is SVGAGI. The CDR3 protein is CASSYFQGGEQFF. The DNA of the CDR3 is TGTGCCAGCAGTTACTTTCAGGGGGGTGAGCAGTTCTTC.

The V and J genes are TRBV28 and TRBJ1-5, with D unresolved. Germline V gene sequence: CDR1 MDHEN, CDR2 SYDVKM. The CDR3 sequence is 14 residues long. V dropped 5 bases and J dropped 5 bases, with 13 bases sitting between them. CDR3 sequence: CASSAYHRDQPQHF. The CDR3 DNA follows: TGTGCCAGCAGTGCCTACCACAGAGATCAGCCCCAGCATTTT.

The gene calls are TRBV4-2 and TRBJ2-7; a possible D gene is TRBD2 (5 bases). Trimming removed 4 bases from V and 0 bases from J, with 10 bases in between. CDR1 and CDR2 from the germline V gene are LGHNA and YNFKEQ. CDR3 size: 14 residues. The CDR3 DNA follows: TGTGCCAGCAGCCCTCCCGGGGTCTCCTACGAGCAGTACTTC. This sequence encodes CASSPPGVSYEQYF.

The CDR3: CASSAPRGSGANVLTF. CDR3 DNA sequence: TGTGCCAGCAGTGCACCAAGGGGATCTGGGGCCAACGTCCTGACTTTC. The genes are TRBV28 and TRBJ2-6; D possibly corresponds to TRBD1 (5 bases). The germline V gene encodes CDR1 MDHEN and CDR2 SYDVKM. The V and J ends lost 5 bases and 1 base respectively, with 12 bases between them. The CDR3 is 16 residues long.

By share, this clone counts as medium-sized. The J gene is TRBJ2-7, the V gene TRBV6-5; 8 bases map to TRBD2. V lost 2 bases to trimming and J lost 4 bases; unmatched junction nucleotides: 7. This CDR3 has 15 residues. Germline V lookup: CDR1 MNHEY, CDR2 SVGAGI. CDR3 sequence: CASSYTASGSYEQYF. CDR3 in DNA: TGTGCCAGCAGTTACACGGCTAGCGGGTCGTACGAGCAGTACTTC.

This sequence joins TRBV4-1 and TRBJ2-3; 16 nucleotides agree with TRBD2. Germline assignment: CDR1 MGHRA and CDR2 YSYEKL. The CDR3 spans 17 residues. Trimming at V came to 4 bases and at J to 6 bases, leaving 7 bases not matched to a gene. This CDR3 reads CASSLRGLAGGRDTQYF. The CDR3 DNA sequence: TGCGCCAGCAGCCTTCGGGGACTAGCGGGAGGGAGGGATACGCAGTATTTT.

The chain couples TRBV28 to TRBJ1-4, with 8 bases lining up with TRBD1. Unmatched junction bases numbered 3, after V lost 6 bases and J lost 0 bases. The CDR3 runs 15 residues. Germline lookup yields CDR1 MDHEN and CDR2 SYDVKM. For the CDR3, the DNA is TGTGCCAGCAGCCCGGGACAGGCAACTAATGAAAAACTGTTTTTT. Encoded protein: CASSPGQATNEKLFF.